This T cell receptor (beta chain) was profiled in a study of blood T cells in healthy people across ages. This CDR3 contains 13 residues. V gave up 3 bases and J gave up 0 bases, with 7 bases separating them. Germline loops: CDR1 SGHRS, CDR2 YFSETQ. Points on this clonotype: Given a much more abundant clone one base away, this may be a read error.

Through a sample-barcoded 5' primer and a J-beta primer mix, a second PCR was run for roughly 7 to 11 cycles. From the 5' RACE reads, TCRdb called clonotypes with MiXCR, one entry per CDR3 protein. Seen here are roughly 1,700,000 distinct CDR3 sequences, roughly 30% observed once, and the top ten hold less than 9.5%. With each sample, at least 5 micrograms of total RNA were extracted. The chain recombines TRBV5-1 with TRBJ2-7; D is tentatively TRBD1 or TRBD2 (5 bases each). Sequencing input: blood. The TCR originated in a woman aged 30 to 39 in good health. The CDR3 is CASSWDASYEQYF. CDR3 bases: TGCGCCAGCAGCTGGGACGCCTCCTACGAGCAGTACTTC.